This T cell receptor (beta chain) was captured in a study of T cells in Graves' hyperthyroidism and ophthalmopathy. The wider study: Before treatment of any kind, peripheral blood was taken at initial diagnosis. Broader study findings: Most thyroid clonotypes expanded above 0.001 were also detected in blood.

With regard to this clonotype: Its antigen is undetermined.

Template material for amplifying TCR beta CDR3 regions consisted of RNA transcripts. In the first-round RT-PCR of the TCR CDR3, the HTBI primer set was used. TCRdb ran MiXCR on the multiplex PCR reads and lists one entry per CDR3 protein. The sample shows a few hundred thousand distinct CDR3 sequences, approximately 17% of them seen only once. Germline CDR1 SGDLS, CDR2 YYNGEE. V shed 4 bases, J shed 1 base, and the junction held 7 bases outside the gene matches. The CDR3 length is 17 residues. Roughly 10 ml of fresh peripheral blood supplied the PBMCs. The TCR sequence derives from a woman aged 18-29 years with Graves' ophthalmopathy. Sequenced: blood. V gene TRBV9 combines with J gene TRBJ1-3; 11 bases map to TRBD1. This chain's CDR3 is CASSTPGQGGSGNTIYF. The CDR3 DNA sequence: TGTGCCAGCAGCACGCCGGGACAGGGGGGATCTGGAAACACCATATATTTT.